The 20 T cell receptor beta chains below were found in one sample sequenced in a study of CD8 T cells in Susac syndrome. Random hexamers were used to reverse transcribe 0.5 to 1 ug of RNA. MiXCR, run by TCRdb on the immunoSEQ multiplex PCR reads, gives a single entry per CDR3 protein. The sample holds 80,000 to 90,000 distinct CDR3 sequences, approximately 92% seen once. The source material was CD8+ T cells from PBMCs. The receptors come from a human donor in good health.

CDR3 residues: CASSQRYGVGETQYF. The DNA of the CDR3 is TGTGCCAGCAGCCAGCGGTACGGCGTGGGAGAGACCCAGTACTTC. The chain has TRBV14 and TRBJ2-5; D call uncertain. CDR3 size: 15 residues. CDR1 is SGHDN and CDR2 is FVKESK in the germline V gene. With 3 bases removed from V and 4 bases from J, the gap between germline ends came to 15 bases.

The chain joins TRBV30 to TRBJ2-1; 8 nucleotides agree with TRBD2. Per germline, CDR1 GTSNPN and CDR2 SVGIG (reference sequence). This CDR3 is built from 16 residues. V lost 1 base and J lost 4; bases outside the gene matches: 9. The CDR3 loop is CAWSDLLAGGYNEQFF. The CDR3 nucleotides read TGTGCCTGGAGTGACCTCCTGGCGGGGGGTTACAATGAGCAGTTCTTC.

The genes are TRBV20-1 and TRBJ2-3; TRBD1 agrees at 7 bases. Losses at the gene ends were 4 bases for V and 6 bases for J; bases not matched to a gene: 13. This CDR3 spans 15 amino acids. Looked up from germline, CDR1 is DFQATT and CDR2 is SNEGSKA (reference sequence). CDR3 bases: TGCAGTGCTACCCTGACAGGGCACTCCCAGGATACGCAGTATTTT. It yields the protein CSATLTGHSQDTQYF.

This rearrangement joins TRBV9 to TRBJ2-1; 15 bases match TRBD2. Looked up from germline, CDR1 is SGDLS and CDR2 is YYNGEE. V was clipped by 3 bases and J by 6 bases; unmatched bases: 4. The CDR3 covers 16 residues. CDR3 DNA sequence: TGTGCCAGCAGCGGTGGGACTAGCGGGGGGCCCAATGAGCAGTTCTTC. Translation gives CASSGGTSGGPNEQFF.

This clonotype was recorded once. The chain recombines TRBV9 with TRBJ2-2; 8 nucleotides agree with TRBD1. With 3 bases clipped from V and 6 bases from J, the junction kept 7 bases outside the gene matches. The germline gives CDR1 SGDLS, CDR2 YYNGEE. CDR3 length: 15 amino acids. CDR3 residues: CASSADRGVSGELFF. CDR3 DNA sequence: TGTGCCAGCAGCGCCGACAGGGGTGTCTCCGGGGAGCTGTTTTTT.

The chain joins TRBV5-1 to TRBJ2-2, with D perhaps TRBD1 or TRBD2 (6 bases each). The V gene lost 0 bases and the J gene lost 6 bases, with 27 bases spanning the gap. CDR1 is SGHRS, CDR2 YFSETQ, per germline. This CDR3 has 20 residues. CDR3 sequence: CASSLEEGWGHSPRPGELFF. The DNA for the CDR3 is TGCGCCAGCAGCTTGGAGGAGGGCTGGGGGCACAGCCCTCGTCCCGGGGAGCTGTTTTTT. Together with reference TRBV5-1 and TRBJ2-2, the CDR3 gives the full variable domain: KAGVTQTPRYLIKTRGQQVTLSCSPISGHRSVSWYQQTPGQGLQFLFEYFSETQRNKGNFPGRFSGRQFSNSRSEMNVSTLELGDSALYLCASSLEEGWGHSPRPGELFFGEGSRLTVL.

This chain's CDR3 is CSARDKGWETQYF. The CDR3 coding sequence is TGCAGTGCTAGAGATAAGGGGTGGGAGACCCAGTACTTC. This rearrangement joins TRBV20-1 to TRBJ2-5; maybe TRBD1 (5 bases). Trimming removed 0 bases from V and 5 bases from J, with 10 bases in between. The germline CDR1 and CDR2 sequences are DFQATT and SNEGSKA (reference sequence). The CDR3 loop spans 13 amino acids.

The chain uses TRBV23-1 and TRBJ1-2; 7 nucleotides agree with TRBD1. TRBV23-1 is filed as an ORF, its function uncertain. The CDR3 sequence is 14 residues long. Unmatched junction bases numbered 5, after V lost 4 bases and J lost 3 bases. The CDR3 DNA sequence: TGCGCCAGCAGTCCACAGGGGACCGACTATGGCTACACCTTC. It translates to CASSPQGTDYGYTF.

The CDR3 region is CASSQDLYSGDEQYF. The CDR3 DNA reads as TGCGCCAGCAGCCAAGACCTCTACTCAGGGGACGAGCAGTACTTC. This chain joins TRBV4-1 and TRBJ2-7, with a possible D match to TRBD1 (6 bases). Deletions cut 0 bases from V and 5 bases from J, with 14 bases between. The CDR3 is made up of 15 amino acids. Germline CDR1 MGHRA, CDR2 YSYEKL.

J is TRBJ1-2 and V is TRBV5-4; 7 bases are shared with TRBD1. Germline trimming cut 5 bases from V and 1 base from J; bases unmatched to any gene: 5. This CDR3 region has 14 residues. From germline, CDR1 is SGHNT and CDR2 YYREEE (reference sequence). Here the CDR3 reads CASRRTGGNYGYTF. CDR3 DNA sequence: TGTGCCAGCAGACGGACAGGTGGTAACTATGGCTACACCTTC.

V gene TRBV11-2 combines with J gene TRBJ2-7; D not certain. The CDR3 sequence is 14 residues long. Trimming took off 1 base at V and 7 bases at J, with 14 bases between the two ends. Germline-derived CDR1 and CDR2 are SGHAT and FQNNGV. CDR3 sequence: CASSLGRSVWEQYF. The CDR3 coding sequence is TGTGCCAGCAGCTTAGGGCGTAGTGTGTGGGAGCAGTACTTC.

The chain combines TRBV4-1 with TRBJ2-7; D remains ambiguous. V lost 5 bases, J lost 2 bases, and 19 bases lay in between. The CDR3 loop spans 16 amino acids. CDR1 is MGHRA, CDR2 YSYEKL, per germline. CDR3 in amino acids: CASSYKLGPPTYEQYF. CDR3 sequence (DNA): TGCGCCAGCAGCTACAAACTTGGACCCCCCACCTACGAGCAGTACTTC.

V gene TRBV29-1 combines with J gene TRBJ2-2; TRBD2 is a possible D gene (6 bases). This CDR3 comprises 13 residues. The V and J ends lost 7 bases and 0 bases respectively, with 9 bases between them. Germline V gene sequence: CDR1 SQVTM, CDR2 ANQGSEA. The CDR3 DNA follows: TGCAGCGGGGGACTGACGAACACCGGGGAGCTGTTTTTT. Translating it yields CSGGLTNTGELFF.

The rearrangement links TRBV5-5 to TRBJ2-2; D is uncertain. Germline V gene lookup returns CDR1 SGHKS and CDR2 YYEKEE (reference sequence). V was trimmed by 0 bases and J by 2 bases, leaving 5 bases between them. This CDR3 has 14 amino acids. CDR3 nucleotide sequence: TGTGCCAGCAGCTTGGACATTAACACCGGGGAGCTGTTTTTT. Protein sequence: CASSLDINTGELFF.

J is TRBJ1-5 and V is TRBV4-1; weak D call: TRBD1 (5 bases). This CDR3 is 15 amino acids long. Germline CDR1 and CDR2: MGHRA and YSYEKL. The germline V and J ends were trimmed by 4 bases and 0 bases, with 10 bases remaining between them. The CDR3 here is CASSLRQYSNQPQHF. DNA of the CDR3: TGCGCCAGCAGCCTTAGACAGTATAGCAATCAGCCCCAGCATTTT.

The rearrangement uses TRBV27 and TRBJ2-7; possibly TRBD2 for D (6 bases). With 5 bases removed from V and 0 bases from J, the gap between germline ends came to 8 bases. The CDR3 contains 13 residues. The V gene's germline CDR1 is MNHEY and CDR2 SMNVEV (reference sequence). The CDR3 is CASSTGGSYEQYF. The CDR3 coding sequence is TGTGCCAGCAGTACCGGGGGCTCCTACGAGCAGTACTTC.

V is TRBV6-5 and J is TRBJ2-3; possibly TRBD2 for D (6 bases). Trimming pared 0 bases from V and 5 bases from J, leaving 15 bases between. The germline gives CDR1 MNHEY, CDR2 SVGAGI. The CDR3 has 16 amino acids. The CDR3 loop reads CASSYSGTPRGDTQYF. The CDR3 nucleotides read TGTGCCAGCAGTTACTCCGGGACTCCCCGCGGAGATACGCAGTATTTT.

The V gene is TRBV7-2, the J gene TRBJ2-5; no clear D. This CDR3 spans 12 amino acids. Germline CDR1 reads SGHTA; CDR2 reads FQGNSA. V lost 8 bases to trimming and J lost 5 bases, with 12 bases between them. The CDR3 sequence is CASLVSEETQYF. The CDR3 DNA reads as TGTGCCAGCCTCGTTAGTGAGGAGACCCAGTACTTC.

The gene calls are TRBV12-3 or TRBV12-4 and TRBJ1-5, with D possibly being TRBD1 (5 bases). Between the trimmed V and J ends, which lost 4 bases and 1 base, there was a span of 11 bases. The CDR3 runs to 15 residues. CDR3 in amino acids: CASSSLDTSNQPQHF. CDR3 DNA sequence: TGTGCCAGCAGTTCCTTGGACACCAGCAATCAGCCCCAGCATTTT.

The rearrangement links TRBV15 to TRBJ1-5, with D perhaps TRBD1 (5 bases). Germline V CDR1 and CDR2: LNHNV, YYDKDF (reference sequence). The CDR3 has 17 residues. Trimming removed 2 bases from V and 5 bases from J, with 19 bases in between. The CDR3 region has the DNA TGTGCCACCAGCAGACATAACGGGGGAGAGACGGATCAGCCCCAGCATTTT. Amino acids: CATSRHNGGETDQPQHF.